This T cell receptor beta chain was recorded in a study of cytomegalovirus exposure and HLA in healthy donors. Sequenced by immunoSEQ multiplex PCR; TCRdb stores in-frame clones only, minus some. The table records 150,000 to 200,000 clones, roughly 84% of them present only once. To note about this clone: Antigen unknown.

V gave up 4 bases and J gave up 6 bases; unmatched junction bases: 7. Germline-derived CDR1 and CDR2 are SQVTM and ANQGSEA. CDR3 length equals 14 residues. Notes on the study in general: Among TCR beta chains, those listed as cytomegalovirus-associated numbered some 160. The tendency of first-cohort TCR clusters to co-occur in the roughly 110 validation repertoires was the finding of a later analysis.

This clonotype was obtained from a man between 25 and 39 years old in good health and CMV-seropositive. The rearrangement uses TRBV29-1 and TRBJ2-3, with 10 positions matching TRBD1. The sequencing sample was made of PBMCs. The CDR3 DNA reads as TGCAGCGTTGGGCCGGGACAGGGGTCTGATACGCAGTATTTT. This translates into CSVGPGQGSDTQYF.